This T cell receptor beta chain was sequenced during a study of blood T cell repertoires in COVID-19. Ages ranged from roughly 18 to 100 years, with residence in approximately 23 US areas. The V and J ends lost 1 base and 3 bases, in that order; junction bases with no gene match: 6. This CDR3 has 17 residues. Germline assignment: CDR1 MDHEN and CDR2 SYDVKM. Sequenced by immunoSEQ multiplex PCR; TCRdb stores in-frame clones only, minus some. This sample has about 400,000 clones, with 70% to 90% found just once. The source is a woman aged 18-29 years with acute COVID-19. The sample taken for sequencing was PBMCs or T cells enriched from blood (not recorded which). The rearrangement joins TRBV28 to TRBJ2-3, with 11 bases identical to TRBD2. CDR3 nucleotides: TGTGCCAGCAGTTTATTCTCTAGCGGGAGGAGGACAGATACGCAGTATTTT. Encoded protein: CASSLFSSGRRTDTQYF.